This T cell receptor (beta chain) emerged from a study of T cell repertoires in cytomegalovirus infection. Study summary: Shared public TCR beta signatures pointed to both CMV infection and a matching HLA type.

This clonotype was seen a few times. Its antigen is still unknown. Overall study results and limits: CMV carriers with the relevant HLA were identified by cumulative public TCR beta family frequency.

The CDR3 length is 13 residues. Germline lookup yields CDR1 MDHEN and CDR2 SYDVKM. Trimming stripped 5 bases from V and 9 bases from J, with 14 bases between. TCRdb used MiXCR to reprocess the reads, holding one entry per CDR3 protein. The sample comprises around 120,000 distinct CDR3 sequences, roughly a quarter of which are singletons, and approximately 35% rests with the top ten. Material: PBMCs, sequenced either directly or after in vitro stimulation (not recorded which). The rearrangement links TRBV28 to TRBJ2-1; no clear D gene. The origin of this receptor is a human donor in good health (CMV status not recorded). Some clones in this sample may be carry-over from other donors' samples. The CDR3, as DNA: TGTGCCAGCAGTCCCCCCTACAAGGGTGAGCAGTTCTTC. Protein: CASSPPYKGEQFF.